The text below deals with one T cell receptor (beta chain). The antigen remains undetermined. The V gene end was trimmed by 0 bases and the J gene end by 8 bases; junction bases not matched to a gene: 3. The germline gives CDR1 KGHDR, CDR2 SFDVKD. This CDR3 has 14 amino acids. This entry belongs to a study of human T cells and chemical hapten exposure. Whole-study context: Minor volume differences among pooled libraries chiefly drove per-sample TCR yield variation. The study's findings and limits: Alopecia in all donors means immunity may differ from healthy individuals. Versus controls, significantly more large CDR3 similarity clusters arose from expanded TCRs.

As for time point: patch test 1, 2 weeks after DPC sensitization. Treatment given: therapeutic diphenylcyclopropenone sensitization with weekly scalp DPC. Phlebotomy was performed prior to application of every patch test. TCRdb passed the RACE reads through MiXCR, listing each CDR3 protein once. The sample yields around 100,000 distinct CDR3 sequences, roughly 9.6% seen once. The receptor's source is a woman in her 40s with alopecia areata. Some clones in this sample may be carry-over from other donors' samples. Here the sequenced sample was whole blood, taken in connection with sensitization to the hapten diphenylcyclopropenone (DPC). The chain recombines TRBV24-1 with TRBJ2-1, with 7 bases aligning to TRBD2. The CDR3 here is CATSDLGTTHEQFF. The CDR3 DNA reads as TGTGCCACCAGTGATTTGGGGACTACCCATGAGCAGTTCTTC.